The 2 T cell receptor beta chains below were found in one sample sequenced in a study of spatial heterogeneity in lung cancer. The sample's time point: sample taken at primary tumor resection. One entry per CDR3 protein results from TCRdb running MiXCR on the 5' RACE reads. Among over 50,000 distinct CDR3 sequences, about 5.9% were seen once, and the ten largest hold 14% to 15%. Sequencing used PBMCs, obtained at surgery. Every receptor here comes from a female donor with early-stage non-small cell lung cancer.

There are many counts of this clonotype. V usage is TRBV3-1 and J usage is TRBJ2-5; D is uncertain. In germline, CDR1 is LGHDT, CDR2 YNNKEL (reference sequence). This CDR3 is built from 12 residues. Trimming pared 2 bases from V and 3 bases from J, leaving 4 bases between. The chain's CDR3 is CASSQTEETQYF. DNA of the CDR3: TGTGCCAGCAGCCAAACAGAAGAGACCCAGTACTTC.

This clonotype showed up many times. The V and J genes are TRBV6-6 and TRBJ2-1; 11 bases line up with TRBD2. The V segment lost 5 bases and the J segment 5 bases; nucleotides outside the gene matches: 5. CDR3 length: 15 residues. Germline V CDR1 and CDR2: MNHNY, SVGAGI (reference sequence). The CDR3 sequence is CASSVLAGANNEQFF. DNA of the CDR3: TGTGCCAGCAGTGTACTAGCGGGGGCCAACAATGAGCAGTTCTTC.